This TCR beta chain was recovered during a study of vaccination and CD4 T cells after COVID-19. Looking at the study overall: Convalescent patients, SARS-CoV-2 positive by nasal swab PCR, comprised under ten mild cases and one severe case.

Specified treatment: roughly ten-day PBMC culture with coronavirus spike peptide pools or control peptides (ViraFEST assay). This CDR3 is built from 16 residues. J gave up 1 base and V 6 bases, and 9 bases lay outside the gene matches. Looked up from germline, CDR1 is KGHSH and CDR2 is LQKENI. On this clonotype: Its target is unknown.

Sequence data for DNA of cultured CD4+ T cells were generated by the Oncomine TCR Beta short-read assay. TCRdb analysed the PCR reads with MiXCR anew, one entry per CDR3 protein. The repertoire includes some 19,000 distinct CDR3 sequences, approximately 39% of them detected once, and approximately 14% sits in the top ten. This clonotype was obtained from a human donor with COVID-19. Specimen: cultured CD4+ T cells from blood. The chain recombines TRBV18 with TRBJ1-3, with TRBD1 matching 7 bases. The CDR3 DNA reads TGTGCCAGCTCCCAAAATAAGGGACAGTCTGGAAACACCATATATTTT. This encodes CASSQNKGQSGNTIYF. Full variable domain (outside the CDR3, taken from reference TRBV18 and TRBJ1-3): NAGVMQNPRHLVRRRGQEARLRCSPMKGHSHVYWYRQLPEEGLKFMVYLQKENIIDESGMPKERFSAEFPKEGPSILRIQQVVRGDSAAYFCASSQNKGQSGNTIYFGEGSWLTVV.